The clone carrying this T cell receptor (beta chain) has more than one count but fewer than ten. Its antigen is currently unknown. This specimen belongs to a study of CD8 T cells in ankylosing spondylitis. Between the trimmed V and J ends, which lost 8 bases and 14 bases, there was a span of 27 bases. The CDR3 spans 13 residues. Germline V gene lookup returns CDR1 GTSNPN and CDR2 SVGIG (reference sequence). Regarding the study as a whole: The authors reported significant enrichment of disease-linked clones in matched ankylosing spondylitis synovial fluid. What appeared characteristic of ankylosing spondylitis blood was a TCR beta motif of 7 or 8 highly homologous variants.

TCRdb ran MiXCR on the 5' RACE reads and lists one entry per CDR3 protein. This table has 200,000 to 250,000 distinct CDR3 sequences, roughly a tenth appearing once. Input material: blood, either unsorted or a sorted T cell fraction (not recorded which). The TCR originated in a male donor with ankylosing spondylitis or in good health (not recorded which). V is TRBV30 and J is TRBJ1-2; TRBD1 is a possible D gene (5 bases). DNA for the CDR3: TGTGCCCTGGACGACAGATTGAGACTCGGGTGGACCTTC. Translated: CALDDRLRLGWTF.